These T cell receptor beta chains were read from a single sample in a study of T cells in Graves' hyperthyroidism and ophthalmopathy. One entry per CDR3 protein results from TCRdb running MiXCR on the multiplex PCR reads. In the table there are about 690,000 distinct CDR3 sequences, roughly 17% of which are singletons. Input material: blood. The receptor set was obtained from a middle-aged man with Graves' hyperthyroidism. Both conserved end residues are part of each CDR3. The D gene is left open where the match is weak. For some rows the clone size is stated as once, few or many, or as a class when expanded; others skip it.

d_call | clone_size | j_call | v_call | cdr3_nt | cdr3_aa
TRBD2 | NA | TRBJ2-1 | TRBV9 | TGTGCCAGCAGCGTAGCTTTTCCTAGCGGGCCAACCTACAATGAGCAGTTCTTC | CASSVAFPSGPTYNEQFF
NA | many | TRBJ1-6 | TRBV28 | TGTGCCAGCAGTCTAGGGACTCGGCGGGATTCACCCCTCCACTTT | CASSLGTRRDSPLHF
NA | few | TRBJ2-1 | TRBV19 | TGTGCCAGTAGTATAGTAGATTTGGGAGCGAATGAGCAGTTCTTC | CASSIVDLGANEQFF
NA | NA | TRBJ1-2 | TRBV7-9 | TGTGCCAGCAGCTCACTATCCCGACAGGCTCCCCTTAACTATGGCTACACCTTC | CASSSLSRQAPLNYGYTF
NA | NA | TRBJ1-1 | TRBV11-2 | TGTGCCGGCAGCTCCATATATGTAAACGGGGCTATGAACACTGAAGCTTTCTTT | CAGSSIYVNGAMNTEAFF
NA | many | TRBJ1-5 | TRBV28 | TGTGCCAGTACAGGGTTTAGTCAGCCCCAGCATTTT | CASTGFSQPQHF
TRBD2 | NA | TRBJ2-1 | TRBV28 | TGTGCCAGCAGTTTAATGGGACTAGCTAATGAGCAGTTCTTC | CASSLMGLANEQFF
TRBD2 | few | TRBJ2-1 | TRBV27 | TGTGCCAGCAGTTTAACCTACGGGGGGGACCTGTTTTATGAGCAGTTCTTC | CASSLTYGGDLFYEQFF
TRBD1 | many | TRBJ1-6 | TRBV12-3/TRBV12-4 | TGTGCCAGCAGCCGGACAGGGGGGAATTCACCCCTCCACTTT | CASSRTGGNSPLHF
TRBD2 | many | TRBJ2-7 | TRBV2 | TGTGCCAGCAGTGAAACTAGCGGGAGGGTAAGCGAGCAGTACTTC | CASSETSGRVSEQYF
TRBD1 | NA | TRBJ1-5 | TRBV5-6 | TGTGCCAGCAGCGGGGGGTCAGGGGGCAGTCAGCCCCAGCATTTT | CASSGGSGGSQPQHF
NA | once | TRBJ2-1 | TRBV3-1 | TGTGCCAGCAGCCAGAAACCACTGGCCTACAATGAGCAGTTCTTC | CASSQKPLAYNEQFF
NA | NA | TRBJ2-7 | TRBV20-1 | TGCAGTGCCCCCCTATCCGTGGGTGAGCAGTACTTC | CSAPLSVGEQYF
NA | many | TRBJ2-1 | TRBV5-1 | TGCGCCAGCAGCTCCTTGGGGGCAAGGGGTCAATACAATGAGCAGTTCTTC | CASSSLGARGQYNEQFF
NA | many | TRBJ1-6 | TRBV28 | TGTGCCAGCAGGGACGGAAATTCACCCCTCCACTTT | CASRDGNSPLHF
TRBD1 | NA | TRBJ2-2 | TRBV6-4 | TGTGCCAGCAGAGGACAGGGGGATATAGGGGAGCTGTTTTTT | CASRGQGDIGELFF
NA | many | TRBJ2-3 | TRBV28 | TGTGCCAGCAGTGGGGGGGGGGCAAGCACAGATACGCAGTATTTT | CASSGGGASTDTQYF
NA | many | TRBJ1-1 | TRBV28 | TGTGCCAGCAGTTTACCCCTGGGGGGGGAAGCTTTCTTT | CASSLPLGGEAFF
NA | many | TRBJ2-7 | TRBV6-1 | TGTGCCAGCAGTAATGAGCAGGGGAGGAACGAGCAGTACTTC | CASSNEQGRNEQYF
NA | many | TRBJ2-1 | TRBV28 | TGTGCCACCAATCAGGGTCCCAATGAGCAGTTCTTC | CATNQGPNEQFF
TRBD1 | many | TRBJ2-4 | TRBV12-3/TRBV12-4 | TGTGCCAGCAGTTCCGGACAGGGTAAAGCCAAAAACATTCAGTACTTC | CASSSGQGKAKNIQYF
NA | many | TRBJ1-4 | TRBV28 | TGTGCCAGCGGGAGGGAAGAACTGTTTTTT | CASGREELFF
TRBD1 | many | TRBJ1-2 | TRBV14 | TGTGCCAGCAGCCAATCCAGGGGGTCTGGCTACACCTTC | CASSQSRGSGYTF
NA | many | TRBJ1-3 | TRBV28 | TGTGCCTCAGCGGAGGGAAACACCATATATTTT | CASAEGNTIYF
TRBD2 | NA | TRBJ2-7 | TRBV25-1 | TGTGCCAGCCAGGGACTAGCGGGGAACTACGAGCAGTACTTC | CASQGLAGNYEQYF
TRBD2 | NA | TRBJ2-1 | TRBV7-9 | TGTGCCAGCAGCTTAGTCGGACCCTGGAGCGGGGGAGAAAATGAGCAGTTCTTC | CASSLVGPWSGGENEQFF
TRBD2 | NA | TRBJ2-1 | TRBV29-1 | TGCAGCGTTGCCCTAGCGGGAGTTTTCAGTGAGCAGTTCTTC | CSVALAGVFSEQFF
TRBD1 | NA | TRBJ1-1 | TRBV2 | TGTGCCAGCAGTGCAATGGACAGGGGGGTGAACACTGAAGCTTTCTTT | CASSAMDRGVNTEAFF
NA | NA | TRBJ2-7 | TRBV28 | TGTGCCAGCAAACACCCGACGGGGAGCTCCTACGAGCAGTACTTC | CASKHPTGSSYEQYF
NA | many | TRBJ1-1 | TRBV5-1 | TGCGCCAGCTTCAACAGGGAAAACACTGAAGCTTTCTTT | CASFNRENTEAFF
TRBD2 | once | TRBJ2-7 | TRBV13 | TGTGCCAGCGGCGGCTCTAGCGGGAGCACAGTGTCCTACGAGCAGTACTTC | CASGGSSGSTVSYEQYF
TRBD1 | NA | TRBJ1-2 | TRBV9 | TGTGCCAGCAGCCCACGACAGGGTGAAACTAACTATGGCTACACCTTC | CASSPRQGETNYGYTF
NA | NA | TRBJ2-2 | TRBV12-3/TRBV12-4 | TGTGCCAGCACCCAAGTGGGGGAGCTGTTTTTT | CASTQVGELFF
TRBD2 | NA | TRBJ2-7 | TRBV20-1 | TGCAGTGCTAGAGATCCCCTAGCGGGAGGCCCCTACGAGCAGTACTTC | CSARDPLAGGPYEQYF
NA | NA | TRBJ2-7 | TRBV5-1 | TGCGCCAGCAGCTTGGCCATCGGGCCTTCACGATACGAGCAGTACTTC | CASSLAIGPSRYEQYF
NA | NA | TRBJ1-6 | TRBV4-1 | TGCGCCAGCAGCCCCCGACAGGAGTCACCCCTCCACTTT | CASSPRQESPLHF
TRBD2 | many | TRBJ2-5 | TRBV6-1 | TGTGCCAGCAGTCCCGGGACTAAGAGGGAGACCCAGTACTTC | CASSPGTKRETQYF
TRBD2 | NA | TRBJ2-5 | TRBV5-1 | TGCGCCAGCAGCTTGGGGACTAGCGGGACGTACCAAGAGACCCAGTACTTC | CASSLGTSGTYQETQYF